The 14 T cell receptor beta chains below all came from one sample that was sequenced in a study of shared clonotypes between healthy human individuals. Here immunoSEQ multiplex PCR was the method, and the copy in TCRdb shows in-frame clones only, minus some. Of under 650,000 clones in the sample, 95% to 97% were seen once. The material sequenced was naive CD4+ T cells sorted from blood. Subset denoted: CD45RA+ positively selected. These receptors were collected from a woman in her twenties or thirties in good health.

V gene TRBV9 combines with J gene TRBJ1-2; D unresolved. Germline loops: CDR1 SGDLS, CDR2 YYNGEE. The V and J ends lost 3 bases and 6 bases respectively, with 6 bases between them. The CDR3 spans 11 residues. In nucleotides, the CDR3 is TGTGCCAGCAGCGCGAATAATGGCTACACCTTC. This encodes CASSANNGYTF.

The rearrangement links TRBV9 to TRBJ2-7; 8 positions match TRBD1. Germline V gives CDR1 SGDLS, CDR2 YYNGEE. Germline trimming cut 3 bases from V and 0 bases from J; bases unmatched to any gene: 11. The length of the CDR3 is 17 residues. CDR3 amino acids: CASSARQGPADSYEQYF. In DNA, the CDR3 is TGTGCCAGCAGCGCCCGACAGGGGCCGGCTGACTCCTACGAGCAGTACTTC.

The chain couples TRBV6-6 to TRBJ2-7, with D tentatively TRBD2 (6 bases). V lost 2 bases to trimming and J lost 7 bases, with 15 bases between them. The germline V gene encodes CDR1 MNHNY and CDR2 SVGAGI (reference sequence). The CDR3 spans 14 residues. CDR3 residues: CASSYARDGWEQYF. In DNA form, the CDR3 reads TGTGCCAGCAGTTACGCGCGGGATGGGTGGGAGCAGTACTTC.

This chain joins TRBV5-4 and TRBJ2-2; 12 nucleotides match TRBD2. V shed 0 bases, J shed 1 base, and the junction held 4 bases outside the gene matches. Germline CDR1 reads SGHNT; CDR2 reads YYREEE (reference sequence). This CDR3 region has 18 residues. The CDR3 nucleotides read TGTGCCAGCAGCTTGGGCGCTAGCGGGAGGGGGAACACCGGGGAGCTGTTTTTT. Protein sequence: CASSLGASGRGNTGELFF.

In its sample, this clone was seen once. The rearrangement uses TRBV5-1 and TRBJ2-5; D uncertain. The CDR3 is made up of 14 amino acids. Deletions cut 0 bases from V and 5 bases from J, with 11 bases between. In germline, CDR1 is SGHRS, CDR2 YFSETQ. CDR3 in amino acids: CASSLGVERETQYF. CDR3 DNA sequence: TGCGCCAGCAGCTTGGGGGTAGAACGCGAGACCCAGTACTTC.

The chain carries TRBV23-1 and TRBJ2-7, with D perhaps TRBD2 (5 bases). TRBV23-1 is filed as an ORF, its function uncertain. Trimming left V 2 bases short and J 0 bases short, with 17 bases between. The length of the CDR3 is 17 residues. CDR3 amino acids: CASSQPYPERFSYEQYF. CDR3 nucleotide sequence: TGCGCCAGCAGTCAACCCTACCCGGAGCGGTTCTCCTACGAGCAGTACTTC.

The genes are TRBV11-1 and TRBJ2-2, with 7 bases that match TRBD1. V lost 5 bases, J lost 5 bases, and 14 bases stayed unmatched. CDR3 length: 17 residues. Germline V gene sequence: CDR1 SGHAT, CDR2 FQDESV (reference sequence). The CDR3 loop reads CASSAWDSLVGTGELFF. The CDR3 DNA sequence: TGTGCCAGCAGCGCCTGGGACAGTCTCGTCGGGACCGGGGAGCTGTTTTTT. Full variable domain (rest looked up from reference TRBV11-1 and TRBJ2-2): EAEVAQSPRYKITEKSQAVAFWCDPISGHATLYWYRQILGQGPELLVQFQDESVVDDSQLPKDRFSAERLKGVDSTLKIQPAELGDSAMYLCASSAWDSLVGTGELFFGEGSRLTVL.

V and J are TRBV4-1 and TRBJ2-5; TRBD1 might be the D (5 bases). The end of the DNA is better explained by TRBJ2-7, so the J call may be wrong. From germline, CDR1 is MGHRA and CDR2 YSYEKL. The CDR3 runs 16 residues. CDR3 region: CASRGATRDKSYEQYF. In DNA, the CDR3 is TGCGCCAGCAGAGGGGCCACTCGAGACAAGTCCTACGAGCAGTACTTC.

The chain has TRBV7-2 and TRBJ1-4; no definite D call. This CDR3 comprises 13 residues. Germline V CDR1 and CDR2: SGHTA, FQGNSA. Trimming shortened V by 3 bases and J by 4 bases, and 6 bases separated the two germline ends. CDR3 residues: CASSFLFNEKLFF. The CDR3 DNA follows: TGTGCCAGCAGCTTTTTATTTAATGAAAAACTGTTTTTT.

This rearrangement joins TRBV6-5 to TRBJ1-2, with D uncertain. V was trimmed by 5 bases and J by 8 bases, leaving 18 bases between them. The CDR3 runs 14 residues. Germline V gene lookup returns CDR1 MNHEY and CDR2 SVGAGI. The CDR3 nucleotides read TGTGCCAGCAGTCCCAGAGACCTCGGAGGAGGCTACACCTTC. This translates into CASSPRDLGGGYTF.

About this clone: This same CDR3 is encoded by further DNA sequences in the sample. This chain connects TRBV28 to TRBJ1-4; D possibly corresponds to TRBD1 (6 bases). Germline CDR1 is MDHEN and CDR2 is SYDVKM. The V end was cut by 6 bases, the J end by 4 bases, with 9 bases between. The CDR3 loop spans 13 amino acids. CDR3 sequence (DNA): TGTGCCAGCAGCCTAGGGGGTAATGAAAAACTGTTTTTT. Translated, it gives CASSLGGNEKLFF.

The rearrangement links TRBV21-1 to TRBJ1-2; TRBD1 is taken as the D call from the table, unchecked against the DNA. TRBV21-1 is shown as a pseudogene. The CDR3 spans 12 residues. CDR3 sequence reads: CASRQGNYGDTF. In DNA, the CDR3 is TGTGCCAGCAGGCAGGGTAACTATGGCGACACCTTC.

The genes are TRBV28 and TRBJ2-7; 11 nucleotides align to TRBD2. Germline V lookup: CDR1 MDHEN, CDR2 SYDVKM. CDR3 length: 14 residues. With 5 bases clipped from V and 3 bases from J, the junction kept 3 bases outside the gene matches. The CDR3 nucleotides are TGTGCCAGCAGTACCGGGACTAGCGGCTACGAGCAGTACTTC. Protein: CASSTGTSGYEQYF.

The table lists this clone with a count of one. The chain joins TRBV19 to TRBJ2-5, with 9 bases matching TRBD2. The J call is uncertain, as TRBJ2-7 better fits the DNA end. The CDR3 consists of 18 residues. Germline lookup yields CDR1 LNHDA and CDR2 SQIVND (reference sequence). CDR3 coding DNA: TGTGCCAGTAGTACCGCCCTTGGGCTAGCGGGACCCTCCTACGAGCAGTACTTC. Translating gives CASSTALGLAGPSYEQYF.